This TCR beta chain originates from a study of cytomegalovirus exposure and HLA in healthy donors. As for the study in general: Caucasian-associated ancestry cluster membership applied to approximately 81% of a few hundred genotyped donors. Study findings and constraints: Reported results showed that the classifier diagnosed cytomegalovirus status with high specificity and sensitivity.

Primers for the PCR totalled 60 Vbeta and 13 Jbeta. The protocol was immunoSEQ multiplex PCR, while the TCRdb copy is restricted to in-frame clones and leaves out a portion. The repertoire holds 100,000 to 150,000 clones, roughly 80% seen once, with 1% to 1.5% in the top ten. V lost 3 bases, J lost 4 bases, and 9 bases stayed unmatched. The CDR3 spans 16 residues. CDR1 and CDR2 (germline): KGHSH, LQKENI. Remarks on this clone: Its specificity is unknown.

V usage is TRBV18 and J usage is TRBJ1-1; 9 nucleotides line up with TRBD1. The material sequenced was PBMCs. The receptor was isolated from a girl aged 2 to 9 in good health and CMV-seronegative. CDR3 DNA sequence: TGTGCCAGCTCACCGCAAACCGGGACAGGGACCACTGAAGCTTTCTTT. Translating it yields CASSPQTGTGTTEAFF.